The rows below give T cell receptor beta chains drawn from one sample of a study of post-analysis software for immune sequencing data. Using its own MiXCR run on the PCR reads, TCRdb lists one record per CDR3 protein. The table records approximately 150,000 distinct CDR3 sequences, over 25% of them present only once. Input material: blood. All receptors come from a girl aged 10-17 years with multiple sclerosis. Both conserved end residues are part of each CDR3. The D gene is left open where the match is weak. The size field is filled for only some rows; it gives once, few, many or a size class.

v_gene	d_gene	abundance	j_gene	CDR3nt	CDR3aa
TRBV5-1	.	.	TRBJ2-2	TGCGCCAGCAGCTGGACGACCAAAACCGGGGAGCTGTTTTTT	CASSWTTKTGELFF
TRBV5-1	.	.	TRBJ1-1	TGCGCCAGCAGCTTGGTAGGTCTGACCACTGAAGCTTTCTTT	CASSLVGLTTEAFF
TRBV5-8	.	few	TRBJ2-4	TGTGCCAGCAGTTTCTCGACAGCCAAAAACATTCAGTACTTC	CASSFSTAKNIQYF
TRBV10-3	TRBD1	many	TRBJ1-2	TGTGCCATCAGTGAAGGACAGGGGAGTGGCTACACCTTC	CAISEGQGSGYTF
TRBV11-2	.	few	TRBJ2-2	TGTGCCAGCACCTTTAGTCAGGGGAACACCGGGGAGCTGTTTTTT	CASTFSQGNTGELFF
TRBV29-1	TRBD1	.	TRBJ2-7	TGCAGCGTTCAGTACAGGGGTAGCTCCTACGAGCAGTACTTC	CSVQYRGSSYEQYF
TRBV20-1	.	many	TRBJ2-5	TGCAGTGCTACTGGGCGTAAAGAGACCCAGTACTTC	CSATGRKETQYF
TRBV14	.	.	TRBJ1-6	TGTGCCAGCAGCCATACTCAGGGAAATTCACCCCTCCACTTT	CASSHTQGNSPLHF
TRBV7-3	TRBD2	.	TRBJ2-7	TGTGTCAGCAGCTTAGGGCTAGCGGAACCTAAAGAATACGAGCAGTACTTC	CVSSLGLAEPKEYEQYF
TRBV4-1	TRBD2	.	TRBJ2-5	TGCGCCAGCGGCCACCCAGCGGGAGGGAGCTACAATGAGCAGTACTTC	CASGHPAGGSYNEQYF
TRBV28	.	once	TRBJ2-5	TGTGCCAGCAGCCCCGGGGGTCAAGAGACCCAGTACTTC	CASSPGGQETQYF
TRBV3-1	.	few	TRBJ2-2	TGTGCCAGCAGCCAAGCACCCGCAAAGTGGCCCGGGGAGCTGTTTTTT	CASSQAPAKWPGELFF
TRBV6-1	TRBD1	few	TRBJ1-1	TGTGCCAGCAGTGAAAGGGACAGGGATCCAGCTTTCTTT	CASSERDRDPAFF
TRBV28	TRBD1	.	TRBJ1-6	TGTGCCAGCAGGGACAGGGCTAGTAATTCACCCCTCCACTTT	CASRDRASNSPLHF
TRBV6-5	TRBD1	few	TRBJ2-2	TGTGCCAGCAGTTACTCTTCAGGGGGCTCCGGGGAGCTGTTTTTT	CASSYSSGGSGELFF
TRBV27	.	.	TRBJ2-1	TGTGCCAGCAGTTATAACTCCTACAATGAGCAGTTCTTC	CASSYNSYNEQFF
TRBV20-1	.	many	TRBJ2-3	TGCAGTGCTAGATGGCGAGGGGCGCAGTATTTT	CSARWRGAQYF
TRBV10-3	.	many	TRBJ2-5	TGTGCCATCAGTGAGAATAACCTAGAGACCCAGTACTTC	CAISENNLETQYF
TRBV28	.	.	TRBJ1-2	TGTGCCAGCAGTTTACAGGGATTTGGCTACACCTTC	CASSLQGFGYTF
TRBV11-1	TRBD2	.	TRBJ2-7	TGTGCCGGCAGCCCAGGAGCGGGAGGTTCCTACGAGCAGTACTTC	CAGSPGAGGSYEQYF
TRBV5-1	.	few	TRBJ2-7	TGCGCCAGCAGCAAGTCCCGGGACTGGCTCGGGACCTACGAGCAGTACTTC	CASSKSRDWLGTYEQYF
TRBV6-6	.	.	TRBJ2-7	TGTGCCAGCAGTTATGGGGCAGGGGTCTACGAGCAGTACTTC	CASSYGAGVYEQYF
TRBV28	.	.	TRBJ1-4	TGTGCCAGCAGTTTGCGGTCGCCGAGTAGCAAGGAAAAACTGTTTTTT	CASSLRSPSSKEKLFF
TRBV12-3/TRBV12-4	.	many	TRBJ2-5	TGTGCCAGCAGACGGGGAGAGACCCAGTACTTC	CASRRGETQYF
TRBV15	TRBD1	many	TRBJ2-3	TGTGCCACCAGCAGAGTAACAGGGGGGAGAGATACGCAGTATTTT	CATSRVTGGRDTQYF
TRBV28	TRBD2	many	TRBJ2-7	TGTGCCAGCAGTTTGAACTTGGAACGACTAGCGGAATACGAGCAGTACTTC	CASSLNLERLAEYEQYF
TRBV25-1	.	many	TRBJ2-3	TGTGCCAGCAGTGGGAGGGGCACGGCTACGCAGTATTTT	CASSGRGTATQYF
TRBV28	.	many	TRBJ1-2	TGTGCCAGCAGTTTGCCGGGGGACCTTATAGGCTACACCTTC	CASSLPGDLIGYTF
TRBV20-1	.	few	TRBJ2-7	TGCAGTGCTTCGACGGAATACGAGCAGTACTTC	CSASTEYEQYF
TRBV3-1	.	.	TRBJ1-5	TGTCCCAGCAGCCAAGCGACGGGTAATCAGCCCCAGCATTTT	CPSSQATGNQPQHF
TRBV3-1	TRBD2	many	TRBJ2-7	TGTGCCAGCAGTCATAGAATAGCGGGAGTTGAATACGAGCAGTACTTC	CASSHRIAGVEYEQYF
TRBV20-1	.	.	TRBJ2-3	TGCAGTGTCCCCGGTCGATCTGGGTCCTTAGACACAGATACGCAGTATTTT	CSVPGRSGSLDTDTQYF
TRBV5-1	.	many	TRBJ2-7	TGCGCCAGCAGCATGGGGACATCTACCTACGAGCAGTACTTC	CASSMGTSTYEQYF
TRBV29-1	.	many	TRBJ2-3	TGCACCGTCAACACAGATACGCAGTATTTT	CTVNTDTQYF
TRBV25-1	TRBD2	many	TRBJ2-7	TGTGCCAGCAGTGACTCCCGATCGAGCGGGAATCCCTACGAGCAGTACTTC	CASSDSRSSGNPYEQYF
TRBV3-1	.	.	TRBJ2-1	TGTGCCAGCGCCCTTACTAGTTCGGGGCACAATGAGCAGTTCTTC	CASALTSSGHNEQFF
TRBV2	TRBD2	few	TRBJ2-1	TGTGCCAGCAGTGAGGGTTGGCGGGAGGGCGATGAGCAGTTCTTC	CASSEGWREGDEQFF
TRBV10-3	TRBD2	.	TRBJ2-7	TGTGCCATCAGGGATTCTAGCGGGAGGTTCGAGCAGTACTTC	CAIRDSSGRFEQYF
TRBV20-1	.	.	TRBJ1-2	TGCAGTGCTAGAGATCGGGCAGTTGAGTATGGCTACACCTTC	CSARDRAVEYGYTF
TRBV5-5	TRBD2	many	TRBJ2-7	TGTGCCAGCAGCTCAAGAGGGACTAGCGGAAACTACGAGCAGTACTTC	CASSSRGTSGNYEQYF
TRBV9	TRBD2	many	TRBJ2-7	TGTGCCAGCAGCGTAGCTAGCGGCTTCTCCTACGAGCAGTACTTC	CASSVASGFSYEQYF
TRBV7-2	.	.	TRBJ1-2	TGTGCCAGCCCCGTTTGGGGGTGGAACTATGGCTACACCTTC	CASPVWGWNYGYTF
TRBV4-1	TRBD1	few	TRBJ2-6	TGCGCCAGCAGCCAGGAATCCGGGACAGGGAGCTCTGGGGCCAACGTCCTGACTTTC	CASSQESGTGSSGANVLTF
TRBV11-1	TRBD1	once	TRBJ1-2	TGTGTCAGCAGCCTCTGGACAGGGGATGGCTACACCTTC	CVSSLWTGDGYTF
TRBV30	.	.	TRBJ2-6	TGTGCCTGGAGTCAACCCGTCCTATATGGGGCCAACGTCCTGACTTTC	CAWSQPVLYGANVLTF
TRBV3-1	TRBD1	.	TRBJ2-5	TGTGCCAGCAAGAGACAGGGAACGGGAGAGACCCAGTACTTC	CASKRQGTGETQYF
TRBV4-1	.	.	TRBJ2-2	TGCGCCAGCGGCCTGGGCGGGGAGCTGTTTTTT	CASGLGGELFF
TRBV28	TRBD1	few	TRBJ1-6	TGTGCCAGCAGTTCCCAGAGGGGGCGGCGAGGGAGTTCACCCCTCCACTTT	CASSSQRGRRGSSPLHF
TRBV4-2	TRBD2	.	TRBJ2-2	TGTGCCAGCAGCCAAGGAGCGGGAGGGATCACCGGGGAGCTGTTTTTT	CASSQGAGGITGELFF
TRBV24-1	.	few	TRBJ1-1	TGTGCCACCAGGGAGTACGGTGAAGCTTTCTTT	CATREYGEAFF
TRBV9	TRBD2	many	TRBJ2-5	TGTGCCAGCAGCGTAGGCGGGAGCGACCAAGAGACCCAGTACTTC	CASSVGGSDQETQYF